This TCR beta chain was profiled in a study of CD8+ T cells in alopecia areata. Findings and caveats of the study: Normal scalp showed lower clonality than lesional scalp, especially alopecia totalis/universalis.

Treatment meaning: oral pan-JAK inhibitor, 5-10 mg twice daily. V lost 5 bases to trimming and J lost 3 bases; unmatched junction nucleotides: 16. The CDR3 is 18 amino acids. About this clone: Its target is not known.

RNA, once extracted, was reverse transcribed into cDNA for use as the sequencing template. Clones were read by immunoSEQ multiplex PCR, and TCRdb kept only the in-frame ones, dropping some. The data show 170,000 or so clones, approximately 53% seen once. This receptor was obtained from a human donor with alopecia areata. The gene calls are TRBV6-7 and TRBJ1-2; 9 bases are a match to TRBD1. TRBV6-7 is an ORF for which the function is uncertain. Sequenced material: CD8+ T cells sorted from blood, taken at week 24, from a patient treated with tofacitinib. The CDR3 spells CASSTEPSRDREDYGYTF. CDR3 in DNA: TGTGCCAGCAGTACCGAACCAAGTAGGGACAGGGAGGACTATGGCTACACCTTC.